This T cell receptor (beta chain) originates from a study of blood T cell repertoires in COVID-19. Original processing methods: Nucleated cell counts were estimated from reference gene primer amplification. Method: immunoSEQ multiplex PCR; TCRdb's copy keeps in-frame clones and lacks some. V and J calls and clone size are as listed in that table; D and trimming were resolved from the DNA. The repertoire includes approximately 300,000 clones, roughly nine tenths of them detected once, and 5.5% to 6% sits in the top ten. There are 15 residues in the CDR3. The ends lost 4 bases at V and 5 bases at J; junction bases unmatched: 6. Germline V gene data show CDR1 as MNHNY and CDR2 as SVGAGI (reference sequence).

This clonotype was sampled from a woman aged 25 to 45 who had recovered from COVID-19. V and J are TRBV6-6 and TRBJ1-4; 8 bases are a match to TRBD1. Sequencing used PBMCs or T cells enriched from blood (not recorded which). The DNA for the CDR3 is TGTGCCAGCAGTTCTCAGACAGGGGAGAATGAAAAACTGTTTTTT. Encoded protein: CASSSQTGENEKLFF.